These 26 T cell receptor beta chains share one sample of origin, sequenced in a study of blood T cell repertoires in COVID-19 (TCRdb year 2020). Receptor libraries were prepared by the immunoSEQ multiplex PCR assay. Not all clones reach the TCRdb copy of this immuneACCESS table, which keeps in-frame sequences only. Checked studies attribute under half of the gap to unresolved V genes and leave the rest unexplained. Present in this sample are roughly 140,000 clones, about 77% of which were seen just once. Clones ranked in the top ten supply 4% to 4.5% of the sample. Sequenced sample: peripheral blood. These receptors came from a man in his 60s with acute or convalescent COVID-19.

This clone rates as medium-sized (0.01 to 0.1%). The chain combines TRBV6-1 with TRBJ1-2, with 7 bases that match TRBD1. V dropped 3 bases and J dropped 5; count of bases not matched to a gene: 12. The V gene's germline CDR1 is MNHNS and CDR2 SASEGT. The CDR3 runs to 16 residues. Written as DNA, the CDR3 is TGTGCCAGCAGTGAGGGTTTCCGGGACAGCAATTATGGCTACACCTTC. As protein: CASSEGFRDSNYGYTF.

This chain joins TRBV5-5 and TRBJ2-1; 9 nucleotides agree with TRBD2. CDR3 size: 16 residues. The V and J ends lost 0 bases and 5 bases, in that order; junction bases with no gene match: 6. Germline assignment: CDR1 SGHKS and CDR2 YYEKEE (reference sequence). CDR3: CASSLAQTSGNNEQFF. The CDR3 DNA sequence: TGTGCCAGCAGCTTGGCCCAGACTAGCGGAAACAATGAGCAGTTCTTC.

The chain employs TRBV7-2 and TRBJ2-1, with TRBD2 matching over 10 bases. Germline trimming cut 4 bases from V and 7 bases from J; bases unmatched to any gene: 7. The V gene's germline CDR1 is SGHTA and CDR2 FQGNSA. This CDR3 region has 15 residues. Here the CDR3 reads CASSYLSGRANEQFF. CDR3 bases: TGTGCCAGCAGCTACTTAAGCGGGAGGGCGAATGAGCAGTTCTTC.

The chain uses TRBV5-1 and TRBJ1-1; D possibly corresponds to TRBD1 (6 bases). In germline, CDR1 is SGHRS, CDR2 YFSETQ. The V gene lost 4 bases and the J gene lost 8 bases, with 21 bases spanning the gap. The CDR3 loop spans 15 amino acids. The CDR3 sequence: CASSRQGEGVTEAFF. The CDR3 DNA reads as TGCGCCAGCAGCCGTCAGGGAGAGGGGGTCACCGAAGCTTTCTTT.

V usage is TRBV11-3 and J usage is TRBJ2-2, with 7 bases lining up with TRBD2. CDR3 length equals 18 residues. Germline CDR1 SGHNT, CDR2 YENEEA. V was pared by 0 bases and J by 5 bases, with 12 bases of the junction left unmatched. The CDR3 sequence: CASSLEPPGREYTGELFF. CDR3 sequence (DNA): TGTGCCAGCAGCTTAGAGCCTCCTGGGCGGGAGTATACCGGGGAGCTGTTTTTT.

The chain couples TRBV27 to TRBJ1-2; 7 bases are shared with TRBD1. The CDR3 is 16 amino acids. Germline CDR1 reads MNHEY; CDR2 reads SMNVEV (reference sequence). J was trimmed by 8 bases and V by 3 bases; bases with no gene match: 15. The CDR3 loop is CASSFSTGTVQGGYTF. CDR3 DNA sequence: TGTGCCAGCAGTTTCTCGACAGGGACCGTTCAGGGGGGCTACACCTTC.

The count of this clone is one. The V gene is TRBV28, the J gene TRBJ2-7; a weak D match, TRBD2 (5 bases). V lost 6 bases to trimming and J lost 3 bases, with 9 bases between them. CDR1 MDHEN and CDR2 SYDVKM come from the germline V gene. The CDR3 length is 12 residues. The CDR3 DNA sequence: TGTGCCAGCAGCCCAAGCGGCTACGAGCAGTACTTC. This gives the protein CASSPSGYEQYF.

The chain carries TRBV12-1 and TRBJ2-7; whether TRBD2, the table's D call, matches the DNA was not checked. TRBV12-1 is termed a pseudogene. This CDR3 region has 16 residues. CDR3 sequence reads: CASSPLRLAGFYEQYF. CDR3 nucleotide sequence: TGTGCCAGCAGCCCGTTAAGACTAGCGGGATTCTACGAGCAGTACTTC.

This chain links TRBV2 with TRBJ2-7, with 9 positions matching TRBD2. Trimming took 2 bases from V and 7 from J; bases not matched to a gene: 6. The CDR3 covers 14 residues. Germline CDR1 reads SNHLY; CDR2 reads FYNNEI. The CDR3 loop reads CASSESGGRGEQYF. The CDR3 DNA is TGTGCCAGCAGTGAAAGTGGCGGGAGGGGGGAGCAGTACTTC.

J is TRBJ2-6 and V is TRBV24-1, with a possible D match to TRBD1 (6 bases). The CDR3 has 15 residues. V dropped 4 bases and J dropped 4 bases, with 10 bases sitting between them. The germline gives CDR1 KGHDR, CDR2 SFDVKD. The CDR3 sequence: CATSDTGTGANVLTF. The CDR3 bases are TGTGCCACCAGTGACACAGGGACCGGGGCCAACGTCCTGACTTTC.

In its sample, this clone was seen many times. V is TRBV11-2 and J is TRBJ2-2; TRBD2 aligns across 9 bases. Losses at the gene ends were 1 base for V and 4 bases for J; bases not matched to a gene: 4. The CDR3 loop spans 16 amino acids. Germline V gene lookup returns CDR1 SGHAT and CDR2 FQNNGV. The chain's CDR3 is CASSLVAGGATGELFF. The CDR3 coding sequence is TGTGCCAGCAGCTTAGTGGCGGGAGGGGCCACCGGGGAGCTGTTTTTT.

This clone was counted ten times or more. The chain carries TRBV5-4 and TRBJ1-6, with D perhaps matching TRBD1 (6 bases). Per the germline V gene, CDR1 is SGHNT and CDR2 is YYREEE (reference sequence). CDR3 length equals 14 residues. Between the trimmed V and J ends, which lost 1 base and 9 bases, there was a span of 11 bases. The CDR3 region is CASSLKGGSSPLHF. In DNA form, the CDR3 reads TGTGCCAGCAGCTTGAAAGGGGGTAGTTCACCCCTCCACTTT.

The CDR3 DNA sequence: TGTGCCAGCAGTCCAGGGGGCACAGGGTACCAAGAGACCCAGTACTTC. Its translation: CASSPGGTGYQETQYF. The V call is TRBV28, the J call TRBJ2-5; 8 bases map to TRBD1. The V gene end was trimmed by 5 bases and the J gene end by 0 bases; junction bases not matched to a gene: 8. The CDR3 spans 16 residues. CDR1 and CDR2 from the germline V gene are MDHEN and SYDVKM.

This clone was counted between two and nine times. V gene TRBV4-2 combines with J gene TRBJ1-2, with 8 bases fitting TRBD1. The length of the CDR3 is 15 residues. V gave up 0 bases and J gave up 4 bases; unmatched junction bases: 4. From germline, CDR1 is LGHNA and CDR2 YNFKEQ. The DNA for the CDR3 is TGTGCCAGCAGCCAAGAACCCGGGACAGGCTATGGCTACACCTTC. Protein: CASSQEPGTGYGYTF.

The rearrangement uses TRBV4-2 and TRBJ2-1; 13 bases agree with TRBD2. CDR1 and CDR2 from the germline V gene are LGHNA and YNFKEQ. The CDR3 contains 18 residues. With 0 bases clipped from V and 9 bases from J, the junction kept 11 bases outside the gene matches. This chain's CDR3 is CASSQEGLAGVLSGEQFF. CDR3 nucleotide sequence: TGTGCCAGCAGCCAAGAAGGACTAGCGGGAGTACTGTCCGGTGAGCAGTTCTTC.

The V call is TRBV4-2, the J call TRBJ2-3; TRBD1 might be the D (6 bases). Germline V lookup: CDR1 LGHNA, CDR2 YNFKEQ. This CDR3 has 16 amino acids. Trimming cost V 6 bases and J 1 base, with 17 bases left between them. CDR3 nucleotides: TGTGCCAGCAGATCAGAGGTGGGGGCTGGCACAGATACGCAGTATTTT. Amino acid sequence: CASRSEVGAGTDTQYF.

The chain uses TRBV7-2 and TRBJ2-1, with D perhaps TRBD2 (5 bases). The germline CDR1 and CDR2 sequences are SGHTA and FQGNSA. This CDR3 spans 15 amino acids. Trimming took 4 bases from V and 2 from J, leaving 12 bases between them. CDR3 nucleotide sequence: TGTGCCAGCAGCTATCAAGAGGGCACCTACAATGAGCAGTTCTTC. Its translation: CASSYQEGTYNEQFF.

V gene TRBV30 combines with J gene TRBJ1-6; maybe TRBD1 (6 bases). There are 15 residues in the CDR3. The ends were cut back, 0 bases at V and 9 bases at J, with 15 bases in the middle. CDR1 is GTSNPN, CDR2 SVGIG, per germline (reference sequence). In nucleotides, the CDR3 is TGTGCCTGGAGTGTACGAGGGGGGGCACCTTCACCCCTCCACTTT. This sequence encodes CAWSVRGGAPSPLHF.

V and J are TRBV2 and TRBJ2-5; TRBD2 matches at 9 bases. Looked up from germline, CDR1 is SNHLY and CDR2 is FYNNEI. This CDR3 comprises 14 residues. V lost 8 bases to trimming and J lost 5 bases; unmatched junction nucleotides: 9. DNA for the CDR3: TGTGCCAGCCGAGTCAAGCGGGAGGAGGAGACCCAGTACTTC. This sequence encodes CASRVKREEETQYF.

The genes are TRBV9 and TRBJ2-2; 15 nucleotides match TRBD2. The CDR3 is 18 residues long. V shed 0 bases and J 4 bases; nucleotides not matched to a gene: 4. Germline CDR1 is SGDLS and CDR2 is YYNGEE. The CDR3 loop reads CASSVVGLAGGRTGELFF. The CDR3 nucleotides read TGTGCCAGCAGCGTAGTGGGACTAGCGGGAGGTCGCACCGGGGAGCTGTTTTTT.

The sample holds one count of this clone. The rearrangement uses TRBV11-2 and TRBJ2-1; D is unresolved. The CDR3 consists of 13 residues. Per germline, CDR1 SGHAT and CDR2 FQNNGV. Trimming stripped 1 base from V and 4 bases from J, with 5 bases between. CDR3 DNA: TGTGCCAGCAGCTTAGTCCGGTACAATGAGCAGTTCTTC. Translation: CASSLVRYNEQFF.

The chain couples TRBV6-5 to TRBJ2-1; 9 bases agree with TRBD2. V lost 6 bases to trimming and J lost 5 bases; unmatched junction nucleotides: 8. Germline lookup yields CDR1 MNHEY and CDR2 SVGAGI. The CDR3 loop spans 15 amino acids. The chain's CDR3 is CASRAGGSGHNEQFF. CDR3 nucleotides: TGTGCCAGCAGAGCGGGAGGTTCCGGTCACAATGAGCAGTTCTTC.

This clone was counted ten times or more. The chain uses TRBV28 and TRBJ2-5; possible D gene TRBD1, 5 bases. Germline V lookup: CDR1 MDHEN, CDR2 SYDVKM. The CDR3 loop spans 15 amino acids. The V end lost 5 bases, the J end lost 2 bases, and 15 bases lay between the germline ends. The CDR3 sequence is CASSLPGAEQETQYF. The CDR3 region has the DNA TGTGCCAGCAGTCTACCTGGGGCGGAACAAGAGACCCAGTACTTC.

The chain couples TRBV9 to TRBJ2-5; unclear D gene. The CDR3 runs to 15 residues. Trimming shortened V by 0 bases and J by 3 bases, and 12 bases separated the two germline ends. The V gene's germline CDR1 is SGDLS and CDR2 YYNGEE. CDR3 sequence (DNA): TGTGCCAGCAGCGTAGCCCCACAGCCGGAAGAGACCCAGTACTTC. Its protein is CASSVAPQPEETQYF.

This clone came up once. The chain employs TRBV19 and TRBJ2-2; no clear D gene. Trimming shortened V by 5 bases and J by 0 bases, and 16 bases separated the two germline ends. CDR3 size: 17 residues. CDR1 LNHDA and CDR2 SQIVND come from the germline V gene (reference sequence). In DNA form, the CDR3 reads TGTGCCAGTAGTCGCGGCGCGGTACCAGCGAACACCGGGGAGCTGTTTTTT. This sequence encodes CASSRGAVPANTGELFF.

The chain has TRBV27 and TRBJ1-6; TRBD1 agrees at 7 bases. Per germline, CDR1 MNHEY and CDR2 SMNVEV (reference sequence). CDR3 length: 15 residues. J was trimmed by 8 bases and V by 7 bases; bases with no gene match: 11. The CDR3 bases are TGTGCCAGCAAAGGCGACAGGGAGGATCATTCACCCCTCCACTTT. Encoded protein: CASKGDREDHSPLHF.